One and the same sample provided the 13 T cell receptor beta chains below, sequenced in a study of blood T cell repertoires in COVID-19. Measured with immunoSEQ multiplex PCR; TCRdb has only the in-frame clones, and not every one. The data contain roughly 100,000 clones, roughly 89% of them singletons. The specimen was peripheral blood. The source of these receptors is a woman of 80 years or more in a cohort sampled during active COVID-19.

This rearrangement joins TRBV19 to TRBJ1-2; possible D gene TRBD1, 6 bases. The CDR3 is 14 residues long. In germline, CDR1 is LNHDA, CDR2 SQIVND (reference sequence). The V end was cut by 6 bases, the J end by 3 bases, with 14 bases between. CDR3 sequence reads: CASSPGAVDYGYTF. The CDR3 nucleotides are TGTGCCAGTAGCCCAGGGGCCGTTGACTATGGCTACACCTTC.

The chain recombines TRBV19 with TRBJ2-2; 10 positions agree with TRBD2. Germline lookup yields CDR1 LNHDA and CDR2 SQIVND (reference sequence). This CDR3 is 15 amino acids long. The J segment lost 8 bases and the V segment lost 5 bases, leaving 8 bases of the junction unmatched. This CDR3 is CASSLPSGGAGELFF. The CDR3 coding sequence is TGTGCCAGTAGTTTGCCTAGCGGGGGAGCTGGGGAGCTGTTTTTT.

The gene calls are TRBV11-3 and TRBJ2-2, with D unresolved. V was cut by 3 bases and J by 2 bases, with 7 bases left in between. The CDR3 contains 14 residues. Germline V lookup: CDR1 SGHNT, CDR2 YENEEA. CDR3 bases: TGTGCCAGCAGCTTCCGCGGCAACACCGGGGAGCTGTTTTTT. Residues: CASSFRGNTGELFF.

The sample holds one count of this clone. The chain is built from TRBV3-1 (or the pseudogene TRBV3-2) and TRBJ1-3; D call uncertain. Germline V gives CDR1 LGHDT, CDR2 YNNKEL (reference sequence). CDR3 size: 12 residues. The V and J ends lost 8 bases and 2 bases respectively, with 7 bases between them. CDR3 sequence (DNA): TGTGCCAGCGCCACGGCTGGAAACACCATATATTTT. Translating it yields CASATAGNTIYF.

The count of this clone is one. This rearrangement joins TRBV27 to TRBJ2-1, with 12 bases aligning to TRBD2. The CDR3 is 15 residues long. Germline V gene data show CDR1 as MNHEY and CDR2 as SMNVEV (reference sequence). V was clipped by 5 bases and J by 4 bases; unmatched bases: 3. The CDR3 DNA is TGTGCCAGCAGTGAGGGACTAGCGGGTTACAATGAGCAGTTCTTC. It encodes CASSEGLAGYNEQFF.

J is TRBJ2-2 and V is TRBV11-2; possibly TRBD2 for D (6 bases). The CDR3 consists of 15 residues. Trimming removed 4 bases at V and 3 bases at J, with 12 bases between. Germline V gives CDR1 SGHAT, CDR2 FQNNGV. The CDR3: CASSSRGSDTGELFF. The CDR3 DNA sequence: TGTGCCAGCAGCTCTCGGGGGTCGGACACCGGGGAGCTGTTTTTT.

The CDR3 spells CAISDSPKGTEAFF. The CDR3 DNA follows: TGTGCCATATCGGACAGCCCGAAGGGAACTGAAGCTTTCTTT. This chain links TRBV10-3 with TRBJ1-1; possibly TRBD1 for D (6 bases). V shed 9 bases and J shed 5 bases, with 19 bases lying between them. CDR3 length: 14 residues. Germline V gene data show CDR1 as ENHRY and CDR2 as SYGVKD.

This chain uses TRBV5-1 with TRBJ2-7; 8 bases line up with TRBD1. Per the germline V gene, CDR1 is SGHRS and CDR2 is YFSETQ. With V trimmed by 7 bases and J by 1 base, 1 base remained unmatched. This CDR3 contains 12 residues. CDR3 loop: CASGQGSYEQYF. DNA for the CDR3: TGCGCCAGCGGACAGGGATCCTACGAGCAGTACTTC.

This sequence joins TRBV10-3 and TRBJ2-5; TRBD2 matches at 8 bases. Germline lookup yields CDR1 ENHRY and CDR2 SYGVKD. Trimming removed 9 bases from V and 5 bases from J; junction bases left unmatched: 8. The CDR3 totals 13 residues. The CDR3 reads CAMGPGLVETQYF. The CDR3 DNA sequence: TGTGCCATGGGGCCGGGACTAGTGGAGACCCAGTACTTC.

The genes are TRBV27 and TRBJ2-3, with D unclear. The CDR3 covers 13 residues. V shed 2 bases and J shed 9 bases, with 12 bases lying between them. Per the germline V gene, CDR1 is MNHEY and CDR2 is SMNVEV (reference sequence). CDR3 residues: CASSLSLHGTQYF. CDR3 sequence (DNA): TGTGCCAGCAGTTTAAGTCTACACGGGACGCAGTATTTT.

The rearrangement links TRBV28 to TRBJ1-5, with 11 bases identical to TRBD1. Trimming removed 5 bases from V and 4 bases from J; junction bases left unmatched: 16. The CDR3 sequence is 19 residues long. CDR1 and CDR2 from the germline V gene are MDHEN and SYDVKM. The CDR3: CASSEGPRTGGDWNQPQHF. The CDR3 region has the DNA TGTGCCAGCAGTGAGGGGCCGAGGACAGGGGGCGATTGGAATCAGCCCCAGCATTTT.

This CDR3 is CASSPRQGGGYTF. The CDR3 coding sequence is TGTGCCAGCAGCCCCCGACAGGGCGGTGGCTACACCTTC. The chain recombines TRBV14 with TRBJ1-2; 7 bases map to TRBD1. Looked up from germline, CDR1 is SGHDN and CDR2 is FVKESK. The CDR3 totals 13 residues. Trimming removed 4 bases from V and 7 bases from J; junction bases left unmatched: 6.

The chain recombines TRBV6-1 with TRBJ2-1; 9 nucleotides align to TRBD2. V gave up 0 bases and J gave up 10 bases; unmatched junction bases: 4. Germline-derived CDR1 and CDR2 are MNHNS and SASEGT. CDR3 length equals 14 residues. The CDR3 DNA reads TGTGCCAGCAGTGAAGCGCAGCGGGGGGACGAGCAGTTCTTC. Translation: CASSEAQRGDEQFF.